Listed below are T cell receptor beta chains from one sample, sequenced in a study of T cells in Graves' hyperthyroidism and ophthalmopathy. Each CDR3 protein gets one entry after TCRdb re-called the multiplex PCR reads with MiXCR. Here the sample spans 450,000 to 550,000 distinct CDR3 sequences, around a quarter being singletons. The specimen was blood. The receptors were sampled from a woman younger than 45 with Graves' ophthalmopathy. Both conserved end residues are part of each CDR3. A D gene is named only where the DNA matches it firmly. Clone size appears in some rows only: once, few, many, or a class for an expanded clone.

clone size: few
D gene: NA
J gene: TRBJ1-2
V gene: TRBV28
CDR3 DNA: TGTGCCAGCAGTTCCGCCACAGGGCTCTATGGCTACACCTTC
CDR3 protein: CASSSATGLYGYTF

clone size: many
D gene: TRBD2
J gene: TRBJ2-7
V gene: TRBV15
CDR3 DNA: TGTGCCACCAGCAGAATTCCGGGACTAGCGCCCGAGCAGTACTTC
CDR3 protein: CATSRIPGLAPEQYF

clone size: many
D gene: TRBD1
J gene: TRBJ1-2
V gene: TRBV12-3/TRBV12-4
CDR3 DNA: TGTGCCAGCACCCTGAGGGGGCACAACTATGGCTACACCTTC
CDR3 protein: CASTLRGHNYGYTF

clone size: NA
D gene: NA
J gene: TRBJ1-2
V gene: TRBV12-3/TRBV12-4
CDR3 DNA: TGTGCCAGCACCCCGAGGGGGGTTCTCAGTGGCTACACCTTC
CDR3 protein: CASTPRGVLSGYTF

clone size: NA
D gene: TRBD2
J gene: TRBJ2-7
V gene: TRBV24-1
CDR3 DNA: TGTGCCACCAGTGATTCCGATAGCGGGAGGGCCTTCTACGAGCAGTACTTC
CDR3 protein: CATSDSDSGRAFYEQYF

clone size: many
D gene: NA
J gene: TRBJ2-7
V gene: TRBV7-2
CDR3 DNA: TGTGCCAGCAGCTCCCCCGGACTATTCGTCGAGCAGTACTTC
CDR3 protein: CASSSPGLFVEQYF

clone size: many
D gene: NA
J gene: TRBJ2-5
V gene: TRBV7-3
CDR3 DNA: TGTGCCAGCAGCTTAAATGGGGGGACAGAGACCCAGTACTTC
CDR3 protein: CASSLNGGTETQYF

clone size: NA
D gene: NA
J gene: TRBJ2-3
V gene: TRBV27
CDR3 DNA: TGTGCCAGCAGTTTAAACAGGGCCCCTAGCACAGATACGCAGTATTTT
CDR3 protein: CASSLNRAPSTDTQYF

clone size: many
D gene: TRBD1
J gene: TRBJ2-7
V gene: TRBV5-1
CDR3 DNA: TGCGCCAGCAGTATACAGGGGGGAACCTACGAGCAGTACTTC
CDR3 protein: CASSIQGGTYEQYF

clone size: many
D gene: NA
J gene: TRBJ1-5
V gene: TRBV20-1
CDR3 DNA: TGCAGTGCTAGAGATTACCAGGTGGGAAATCAGCCCCAGCATTTT
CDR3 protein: CSARDYQVGNQPQHF

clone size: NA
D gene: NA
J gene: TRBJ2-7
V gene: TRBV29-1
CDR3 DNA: TGCAGCGTTGAAGATCGCACTGTGCTAAACGGACAGAACTACGAGCAGTACTTC
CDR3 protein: CSVEDRTVLNGQNYEQYF

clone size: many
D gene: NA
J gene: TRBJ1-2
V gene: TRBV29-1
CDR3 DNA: TGCAGCGTTGAACGGGGCCGTGGCTACACCTTC
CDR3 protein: CSVERGRGYTF

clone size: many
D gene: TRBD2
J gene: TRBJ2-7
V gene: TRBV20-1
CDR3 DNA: TGCAGTGCAACGTCTAGCGGGGGGGCATTCTACGAGCAGTACTTC
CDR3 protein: CSATSSGGAFYEQYF

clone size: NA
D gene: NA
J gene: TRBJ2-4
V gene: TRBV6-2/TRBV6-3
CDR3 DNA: TGTGCCAGCAACCTTTTTGGGGGCGCGGACATTCAGTACTTC
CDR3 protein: CASNLFGGADIQYF

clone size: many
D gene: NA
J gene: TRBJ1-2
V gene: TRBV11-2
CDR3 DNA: TGTGCCAGCAGCTTAGTGGCGTGGGGGTCAGACGGAAACTATGGCTACACCTTC
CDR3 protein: CASSLVAWGSDGNYGYTF

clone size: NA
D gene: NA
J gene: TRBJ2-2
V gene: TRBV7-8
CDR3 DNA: TGTGCCAGCAGCTTAGTGGTAGGGCCCACCGGGGAGCTGTTTTTT
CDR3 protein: CASSLVVGPTGELFF

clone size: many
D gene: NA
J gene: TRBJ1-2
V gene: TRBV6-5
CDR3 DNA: TGTGCCAGCAGTTACTCACCGAGAAACTATGGCTACACCTTC
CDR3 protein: CASSYSPRNYGYTF

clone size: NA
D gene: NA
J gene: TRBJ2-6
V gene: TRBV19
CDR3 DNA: TGTGCCAGTAGTCGTAGCGAGGCTGGGGCCAACGTCCTGACTTTC
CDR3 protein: CASSRSEAGANVLTF

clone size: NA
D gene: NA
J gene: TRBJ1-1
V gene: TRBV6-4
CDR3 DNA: TGTGCCAGCAGTGACCTGGACGGTGGGGCTTTCTTT
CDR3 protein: CASSDLDGGAFF

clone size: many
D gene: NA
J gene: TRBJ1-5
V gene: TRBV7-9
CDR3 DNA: TGTGCCAGCAGCTCAATTTCTGACGGGCCCCAGCATTTT
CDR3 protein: CASSSISDGPQHF

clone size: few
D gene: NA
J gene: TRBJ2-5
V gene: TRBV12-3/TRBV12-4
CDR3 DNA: TGTGCCAGCAGTTTAACCCAGAGAGAGACCCAGTACTTC
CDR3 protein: CASSLTQRETQYF

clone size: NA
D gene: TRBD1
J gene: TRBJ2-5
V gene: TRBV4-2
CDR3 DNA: TGTGCCAGCAGCCTAACGGACAGGGGACAAGAGACCCAGTACTTC
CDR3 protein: CASSLTDRGQETQYF

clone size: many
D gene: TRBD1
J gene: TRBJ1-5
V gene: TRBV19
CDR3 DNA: TGTGCCAGTAGGCAACCGGGACAGACATACAATCAGCCCCAGCATTTT
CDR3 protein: CASRQPGQTYNQPQHF

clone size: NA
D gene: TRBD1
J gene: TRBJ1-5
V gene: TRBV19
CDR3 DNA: TGTGCCAGTAGTCCGTACAGGGGTGGCAATCAGCCCCAGCATTTT
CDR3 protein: CASSPYRGGNQPQHF

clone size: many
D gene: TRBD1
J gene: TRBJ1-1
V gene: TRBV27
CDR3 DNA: TGTGCCAGCAGTTTAGGGGCAGGGGGCTCTGTCATGAACACTGAAGCTTTCTTT
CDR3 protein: CASSLGAGGSVMNTEAFF

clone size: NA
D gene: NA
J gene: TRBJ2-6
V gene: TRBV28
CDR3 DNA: TGTGCCAGCAGTCAACAACAGGGATCTGGGGCCAACGTCCTGACTTTC
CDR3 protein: CASSQQQGSGANVLTF

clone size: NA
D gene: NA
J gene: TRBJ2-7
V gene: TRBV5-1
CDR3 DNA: TGCGCCAGCAGCTCAGGGGACTCCAACTCCTACGAGCAGTACTTC
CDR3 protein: CASSSGDSNSYEQYF

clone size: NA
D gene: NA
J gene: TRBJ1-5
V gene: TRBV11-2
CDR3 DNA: TGTGCCAGCAGCTTTGAGGCGGGGATTTATAGCAATCAGCCCCAGCATTTT
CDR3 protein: CASSFEAGIYSNQPQHF

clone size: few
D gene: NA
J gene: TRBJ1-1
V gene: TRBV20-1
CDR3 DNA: TGCAGTGTTGTTGGACACGCGAACACTGAAGCTTTCTTT
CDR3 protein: CSVVGHANTEAFF

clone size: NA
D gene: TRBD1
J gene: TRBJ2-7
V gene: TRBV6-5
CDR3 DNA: TGTGCCAGCAGTTACTCGGCAGGGGGCAACTACGAGCAGTACTTC
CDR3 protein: CASSYSAGGNYEQYF

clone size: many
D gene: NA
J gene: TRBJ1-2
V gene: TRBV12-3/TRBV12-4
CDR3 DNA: TGTGCCAGCAGTGCCGGACGGCCAGATTATGGCTACACCTTC
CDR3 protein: CASSAGRPDYGYTF

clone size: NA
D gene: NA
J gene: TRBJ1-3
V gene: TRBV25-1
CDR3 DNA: TGTGTCAGCAGTGACCGGGGTCTTGGGAACACCATATATTTT
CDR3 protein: CVSSDRGLGNTIYF

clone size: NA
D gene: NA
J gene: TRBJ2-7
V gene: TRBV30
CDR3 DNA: TGTGCCTGGAGTCCTCAGGGGGGCGAGCAGTACTTC
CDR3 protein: CAWSPQGGEQYF

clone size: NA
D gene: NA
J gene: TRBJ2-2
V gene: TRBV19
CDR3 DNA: TGTGCCAGTAGTGATCCATGGGGTTCGTACATCGGGGAGCTGTTTTTT
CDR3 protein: CASSDPWGSYIGELFF

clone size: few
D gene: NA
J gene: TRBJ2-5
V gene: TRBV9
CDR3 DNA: TGTGCCAGCAGCGACCGCCTCGGGACAATCGCGGAGACCCAGTACTTC
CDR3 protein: CASSDRLGTIAETQYF

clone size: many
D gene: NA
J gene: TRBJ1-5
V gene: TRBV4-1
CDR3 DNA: TGCGCCAGCAGCCAAGGTCGGGATAGCAATCAGCCCCAGCATTTT
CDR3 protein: CASSQGRDSNQPQHF

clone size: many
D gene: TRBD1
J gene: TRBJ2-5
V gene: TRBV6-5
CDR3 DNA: TGTGCCAGCACCGAGACAGGGCGGAAGACCCAGTACTTC
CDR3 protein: CASTETGRKTQYF

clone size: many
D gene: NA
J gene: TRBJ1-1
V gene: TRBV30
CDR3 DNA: TGTGCCTGGAGCGCTCGACAGGTTGAAGCTTTCTTT
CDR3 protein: CAWSARQVEAFF

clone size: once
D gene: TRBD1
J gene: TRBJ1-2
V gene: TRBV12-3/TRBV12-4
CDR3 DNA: TGTGCCAGCAGTTTCCGGACAGGGGCCAATAACTATGGCTACACCTTC
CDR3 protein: CASSFRTGANNYGYTF

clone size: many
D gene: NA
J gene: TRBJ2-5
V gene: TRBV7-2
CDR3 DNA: TGTGCCAGCAGCCTCGAGGTCGCGACCCAGTACTTC
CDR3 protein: CASSLEVATQYF

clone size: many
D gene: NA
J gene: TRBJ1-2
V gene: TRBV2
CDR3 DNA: TGTGCCAGCAGTGATCGACTTAACTATGGCTACACCTTC
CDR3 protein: CASSDRLNYGYTF

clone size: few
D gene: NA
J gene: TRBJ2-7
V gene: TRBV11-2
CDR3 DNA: TGTGCCAGCAGCATAAAAGGGGGGTCGCGAACGACCTACGAGCAGTACTTC
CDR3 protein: CASSIKGGSRTTYEQYF

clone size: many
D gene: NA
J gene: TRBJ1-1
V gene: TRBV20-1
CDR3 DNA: TGCAGTGCTAGATCGTCTGGAATTGGACCTGAAGCTTTCTTT
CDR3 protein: CSARSSGIGPEAFF

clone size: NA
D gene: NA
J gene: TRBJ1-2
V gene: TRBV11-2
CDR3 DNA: TGTGCCAGCAGCTCTCAACCGTCGTCTAACTATGGCTACACCTTC
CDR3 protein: CASSSQPSSNYGYTF

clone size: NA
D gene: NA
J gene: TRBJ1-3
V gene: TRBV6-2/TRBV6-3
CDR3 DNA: TGTGCCAGCAGGAGGACAGTACACTTCTTAAGGGGCTCTGGAAACACCATATATTTT
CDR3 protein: CASRRTVHFLRGSGNTIYF

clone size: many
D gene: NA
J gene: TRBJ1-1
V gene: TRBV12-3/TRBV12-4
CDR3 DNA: TGTGCCAGCATTAACCATGGGGGGAAATCTGAAGCTTTCTTT
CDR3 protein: CASINHGGKSEAFF

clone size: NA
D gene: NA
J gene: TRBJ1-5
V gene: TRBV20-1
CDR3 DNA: TGCAGTGCTACCAGACAGACGACACATCAGCCCCAGCATTTT
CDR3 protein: CSATRQTTHQPQHF

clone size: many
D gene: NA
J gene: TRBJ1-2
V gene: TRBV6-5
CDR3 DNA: TGTGCCAGCAGTTACGCGCCAGAAAGTGGCTACACCTTC
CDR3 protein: CASSYAPESGYTF

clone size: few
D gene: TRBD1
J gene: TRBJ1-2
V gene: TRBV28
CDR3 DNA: TGTGCCAGCAGCGCCATGCGGACAGGGGGCGGCTATGGCTACACCTTC
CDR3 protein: CASSAMRTGGGYGYTF

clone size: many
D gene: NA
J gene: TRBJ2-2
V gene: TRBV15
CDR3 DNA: TGTGCCACCAGCAGAGGCCCCGGGGAGCTGTTTTTT
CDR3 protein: CATSRGPGELFF

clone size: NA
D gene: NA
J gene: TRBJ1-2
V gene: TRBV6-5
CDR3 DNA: TGTGCCAGCAGTTACGAGGACACTCTTAACTATGGCTACACCTTC
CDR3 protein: CASSYEDTLNYGYTF

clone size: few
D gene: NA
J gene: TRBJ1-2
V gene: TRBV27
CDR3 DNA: TGTGCCAGCAGCCAAGGGTGGTATGGCTACACCTTC
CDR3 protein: CASSQGWYGYTF